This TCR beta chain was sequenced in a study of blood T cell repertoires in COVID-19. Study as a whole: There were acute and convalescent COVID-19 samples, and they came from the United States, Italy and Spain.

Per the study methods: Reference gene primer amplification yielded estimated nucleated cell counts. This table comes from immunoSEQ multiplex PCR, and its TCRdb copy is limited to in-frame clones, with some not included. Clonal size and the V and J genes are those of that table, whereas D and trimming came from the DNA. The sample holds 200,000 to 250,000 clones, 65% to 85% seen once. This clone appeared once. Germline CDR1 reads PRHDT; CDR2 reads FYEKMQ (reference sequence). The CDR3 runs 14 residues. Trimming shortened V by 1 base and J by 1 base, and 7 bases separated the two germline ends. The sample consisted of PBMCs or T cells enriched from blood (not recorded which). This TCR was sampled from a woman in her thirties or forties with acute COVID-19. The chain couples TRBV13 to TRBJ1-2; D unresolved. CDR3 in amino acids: CASSLVQFNYGYTF. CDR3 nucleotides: TGTGCCAGCAGCTTAGTACAGTTTAACTATGGCTACACCTTC.